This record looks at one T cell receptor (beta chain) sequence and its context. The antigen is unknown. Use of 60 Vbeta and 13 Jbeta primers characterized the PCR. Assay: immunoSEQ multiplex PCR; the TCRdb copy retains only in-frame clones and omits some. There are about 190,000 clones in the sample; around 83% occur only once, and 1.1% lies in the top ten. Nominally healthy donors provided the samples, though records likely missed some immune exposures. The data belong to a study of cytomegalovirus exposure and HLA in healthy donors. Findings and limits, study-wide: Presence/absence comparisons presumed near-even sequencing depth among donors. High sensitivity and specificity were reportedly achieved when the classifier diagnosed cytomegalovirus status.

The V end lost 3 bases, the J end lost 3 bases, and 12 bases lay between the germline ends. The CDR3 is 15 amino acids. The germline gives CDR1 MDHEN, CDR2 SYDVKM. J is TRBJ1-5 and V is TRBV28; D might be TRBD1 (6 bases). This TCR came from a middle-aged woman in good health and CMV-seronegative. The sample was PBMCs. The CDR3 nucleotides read TGTGCCAGCAGTTTGCTCGGACAGAACAATCAGCCCCAGCATTTT. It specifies CASSLLGQNNQPQHF. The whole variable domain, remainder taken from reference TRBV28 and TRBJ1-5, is DVKVTQSSRYLVKRTGEKVFLECVQDMDHENMFWYRQDPGLGLRLIYFSYDVKMKEKGDIPEGYSVSREKKERFSLILESASTNQTSMYLCASSLLGQNNQPQHFGDGTRLSIL.